The clone carrying this TCR beta chain was observed a single time. This record comes from a study of T cell responses to AZD1222 COVID-19 vaccine. Germline loops: CDR1 MNHNS, CDR2 SASEGT. V lost 0 bases and J 7 bases, leaving 6 bases between the germline ends. The CDR3 contains 12 residues. Sequenced by immunoSEQ multiplex PCR; TCRdb stores in-frame clones only, minus some. The table lists 150,000 to 200,000 clones, around 88% of them singletons, with approximately 8% in the top ten. The source material was peripheral blood, sampled on day 0 of AZD1222 vaccination. This receptor was obtained from an adult in good health. This rearrangement joins TRBV6-1 to TRBJ1-2; a possible D gene is TRBD1 (5 bases). CDR3 loop: CASSEATAGYTF. Here the CDR3 DNA reads TGTGCCAGCAGTGAAGCGACAGCTGGCTACACCTTC.